This T cell receptor (beta chain) came from a study of blood T cells in healthy people across ages. J gave up 7 bases and V 3 bases, and 5 bases lay outside the gene matches. Germline V lookup: CDR1 SEHNR, CDR2 FQNEAQ (reference sequence). The CDR3 covers 14 residues. Primed by a sample-barcoded 5' primer and a J-beta primer mix, a second PCR proceeded for about 6 to 11 cycles. In TCRdb, the 5' RACE reads were re-called with MiXCR into one record per CDR3 protein. The sample lists 600,000 to 900,000 distinct CDR3 sequences; about a quarter were seen once. Another study also made use of these data, one on T cells of mothers and their children. This second study says: Over 8.5 million reads per mother and 2.5 million to 3.5 million per child were obtained.

Sequencing was performed on blood. The rearrangement uses TRBV7-9 and TRBJ2-1; TRBD2 agrees at 8 bases. The sequence was obtained from a boy aged 5-17 years in good health. The CDR3 here is CASSFGGGQNEQFF. The CDR3 DNA is TGTGCCAGCAGCTTTGGCGGGGGGCAGAATGAGCAGTTCTTC.